The clone carrying this T cell receptor beta chain has more than one count but fewer than ten. Its antigen remains unknown. In germline, CDR1 is SGHTA, CDR2 FQGNSA. This CDR3 region has 16 residues. V lost 2 bases and J lost 4, with 17 bases in between. The data stem from a study of post-analysis software for immune sequencing data. Turning to the study itself: As for disease course, relapsing-remitting, secondary progressive and progressive-relapsing multiple sclerosis were all included. Study-wide findings and caveats: Comparison of patients with controls showed about 5 TRBV segments more frequent in patients, TRBV5-6, TRBV5-1 and TRBV20-1 among them. F measure showed strong co-clustering of same-batch samples. Significantly lower normalized Chao1 diversity was seen in multiple sclerosis patients than in controls.

Incorporated into the TCR beta cDNA libraries were unique molecular identifiers, which served to reduce PCR and sequencing biases. Out of about 0.95 to 10 million T cells, some 480,000 cDNA molecules were generated. TCRdb passed the PCR reads through MiXCR, listing each CDR3 protein once. In the table there are 170,000 or so distinct CDR3 sequences, about 30% of which are singletons. This TCR came from a girl aged 10 to 17 with multiple sclerosis. The sequenced sample consisted of blood. This chain connects TRBV7-2 to TRBJ1-2; D is perhaps TRBD1 (5 bases). The CDR3 loop is CASSLSGTGNSYGYTF. Here the CDR3 DNA reads TGTGCCAGCAGCTTATCAGGGACGGGGAATAGCTATGGCTACACCTTC.